The clone carrying this T cell receptor beta chain was observed a single time. What it recognizes is unknown. Produced via immunoSEQ multiplex PCR; TCRdb's table is partial and in-frame only. The sample holds roughly 700,000 clones, roughly 90% seen once. This sample was included in a study of Ad26.COV2.S vaccination and SARS-CoV-2 variants. CDR3 length equals 16 residues. The ends were cut back, 0 bases at V and 3 bases at J, with 14 bases in the middle. Germline V gives CDR1 GTSNPN, CDR2 SVGIG (reference sequence). General study points: From the TCR breadth and depth analyses, total T cell responses may have been underestimated.

Treatment meaning: about 20 received Ad26.COV2.S at low or high dose, single or two shots; about 5 received placebo; per-sample allocation not given. Samples were taken on day 63 after the first vaccine or placebo injection. The rearrangement links TRBV30 to TRBJ2-2, with D perhaps given as TRBD1 or TRBD2 (5 bases each). The source was peripheral blood, collected in a trial of Ad26.COV2.S vaccine versus placebo. The TCR was taken from a person aged 18-65 years who received the Ad26.COV2.S COVID-19 vaccine or a placebo. CDR3 nucleotide sequence: TGTGCCTGGAGTGTGGGGGACCGATTCTACACCGGGGAGCTGTTTTTT. It codes for CAWSVGDRFYTGELFF.